Each of the 23 T cell receptor beta chains below was sequenced from the same sample in a study of blood T cell repertoires in COVID-19. Sequencing used immunoSEQ multiplex PCR; TCRdb keeps in-frame clones, though not all of them. Of over 200,000 clones in the sample, around 86% were seen once. Sample: peripheral blood. The receptors shown here come from a human donor in a cohort sampled during active COVID-19.

This clone was picked up a small number of times. The rearrangement joins TRBV4-2 to TRBJ2-2; TRBD2 matches 7 bases. This CDR3 is built from 16 residues. Per germline, CDR1 LGHNA and CDR2 YNFKEQ. Trimming removed 2 bases from V and 0 bases from J; junction bases left unmatched: 3. CDR3 region: CASSQLGGTNTGELFF. CDR3 sequence (DNA): TGTGCCAGCAGCCAACTGGGGGGGACGAACACCGGGGAGCTGTTTTTT.

V and J are TRBV9 and TRBJ2-3, with a weak D call TRBD2 (5 bases). The germline V gene encodes CDR1 SGDLS and CDR2 YYNGEE. The ends were cut back, 0 bases at V and 4 bases at J, with 9 bases in the middle. This CDR3 comprises 14 residues. Here the CDR3 reads CASSVDGIPDTQYF. The CDR3 DNA sequence: TGTGCCAGCAGCGTAGACGGGATCCCAGATACGCAGTATTTT.

The chain carries TRBV5-4 and TRBJ1-2; D unclear. Germline CDR1 reads SGHNT; CDR2 reads YYREEE (reference sequence). The CDR3 is 10 residues long. V was pared by 8 bases and J by 8 bases, with 10 bases between. The CDR3 reads CASGEGGYTF. CDR3 nucleotides: TGTGCCAGTGGCGAGGGAGGCTACACCTTC.

The chain has TRBV9 and TRBJ1-1; tentatively, D is TRBD1 (5 bases). CDR3 size: 14 residues. V was pared by 4 bases and J by 5 bases, with 15 bases between. The germline gives CDR1 SGDLS, CDR2 YYNGEE. The CDR3 DNA sequence: TGTGCCAGCAGCTCCAGGACATCAGGGACTGAAGCTTTCTTT. Translated: CASSSRTSGTEAFF.

The chain employs TRBV27 and TRBJ1-6; 9 nucleotides line up with TRBD1. Germline V gene sequence: CDR1 MNHEY, CDR2 SMNVEV (reference sequence). Trimming at V came to 6 bases and at J to 4 bases, leaving 10 bases not matched to a gene. This CDR3 spans 17 amino acids. CDR3 nucleotides: TGTGCCAGCAGCCAATCACAGGGGGCGAGGTATAATTCACCCCTCCACTTT. Translating it yields CASSQSQGARYNSPLHF.

V and J are TRBV25-1 and TRBJ2-1; maybe TRBD2 (5 bases). The CDR3 has 18 amino acids. Trimming pared 3 bases from V and 0 bases from J, leaving 18 bases between. CDR1 is MGHDK and CDR2 is SYGVNS in the germline V gene. CDR3 region: CASSERLALSISYNEQFF. The CDR3 DNA sequence: TGTGCCAGCAGTGAGCGGCTAGCTTTATCGATCTCCTACAATGAGCAGTTCTTC.

The rearrangement uses TRBV4-2 and TRBJ2-2, with D unclear. V was trimmed by 1 base and J by 0 bases, leaving 9 bases between them. This CDR3 is 16 amino acids long. Looked up from germline, CDR1 is LGHNA and CDR2 is YNFKEQ. The CDR3 sequence: CASSQGRWSNTGELFF. The DNA of the CDR3 is TGTGCCAGCAGCCAAGGGAGATGGTCGAACACCGGGGAGCTGTTTTTT.

The chain joins TRBV28 to TRBJ2-4, with a tentative D call TRBD2 (6 bases). CDR3 length equals 14 residues. Germline V CDR1 and CDR2: MDHEN, SYDVKM. V dropped 2 bases and J dropped 2 bases, with 7 bases sitting between them. CDR3 protein: CASSLGGTKNIQYF. CDR3 nucleotides: TGTGCCAGCAGTTTAGGGGGGACCAAAAACATTCAGTACTTC.

The chain carries TRBV28 and TRBJ2-5; the D gene is possibly TRBD2 (6 bases). The CDR3 is 14 residues long. V dropped 1 base and J dropped 5 bases, with 11 bases sitting between them. Germline V lookup: CDR1 MDHEN, CDR2 SYDVKM. In DNA, the CDR3 is TGTGCCAGCAGTTTATACGGGGGAAGGGAGACCCAGTACTTC. Its protein is CASSLYGGRETQYF.

The V and J genes are TRBV5-4 and TRBJ2-7; 9 nucleotides match TRBD2. The CDR3 covers 14 residues. After removal of 0 bases from V and 7 bases from J, the junction contained 5 bases not matched to a gene. Per the germline V gene, CDR1 is SGHNT and CDR2 is YYREEE (reference sequence). Here the CDR3 DNA reads TGTGCCAGCAGCTTGGGGCTAGCGGGAAGGGAGCAGTACTTC. It specifies CASSLGLAGREQYF. Supplemented by reference TRBV5-4 and TRBJ2-7, the full variable domain reads ETGVTQSPTHLIKTRGQQVTLRCSSQSGHNTVSWYQQALGQGPQFIFQYYREEENGRGNFPPRFSGLQFPNYSSELNVNALELDDSALYLCASSLGLAGREQYFGPGTRLTVT.

The genes are TRBV27 and TRBJ2-7; TRBD2 is a possible D gene (6 bases). The CDR3 totals 14 residues. V lost 0 bases and J 2 bases, leaving 8 bases between the germline ends. Looked up from germline, CDR1 is MNHEY and CDR2 is SMNVEV (reference sequence). CDR3 nucleotide sequence: TGTGCCAGCAGTTTATCGGGGGGAACCTACGAGCAGTACTTC. It yields the protein CASSLSGGTYEQYF.

This clone showed up just once. This chain connects TRBV4-3 to TRBJ1-2, with TRBD1 as a possible D gene (5 bases). This CDR3 is built from 15 residues. V lost 0 bases and J 4 bases, leaving 12 bases between the germline ends. Germline V CDR1 and CDR2: LGHNA, YSLEER. The CDR3 spells CASSQDSGVGYGYTF. The CDR3 DNA follows: TGCGCCAGCAGCCAAGATTCGGGGGTGGGCTATGGCTACACCTTC.

The chain carries TRBV5-1 and TRBJ1-4, with a tentative D call TRBD1 (5 bases). The CDR3 runs 14 residues. Germline V gene data show CDR1 as SGHRS and CDR2 as YFSETQ. Trimming took off 2 bases at V and 1 base at J, with 6 bases between the two ends. The DNA for the CDR3 is TGCGCCAGCAGCTTCCAGGGAACTAATGAAAAACTGTTTTTT. Translation: CASSFQGTNEKLFF.

This chain links TRBV7-8 with TRBJ2-7; perhaps TRBD1 as D (5 bases). V was cut by 3 bases and J by 5 bases, with 17 bases left in between. The CDR3 loop spans 15 amino acids. Germline values: CDR1 SGHVS, CDR2 FQNEAQ. CDR3 nucleotides: TGTGCCAGCAGCTTTGGCCGCCAGGGTGCCCACGAGCAGTACTTC. Its protein is CASSFGRQGAHEQYF.

This clone turned up a few times. The chain is built from TRBV19 and TRBJ1-5, with TRBD1 matching over 8 bases. This CDR3 is built from 18 residues. The V segment lost 5 bases and the J segment 6 bases; nucleotides outside the gene matches: 18. Germline CDR1 is LNHDA and CDR2 is SQIVND (reference sequence). The CDR3: CASSLQILTGVGSQPQHF. DNA for the CDR3: TGTGCCAGTAGTCTCCAAATCTTGACAGGGGTTGGTAGTCAGCCCCAGCATTTT.

This clone has only one observation. This rearrangement joins TRBV28 to TRBJ2-7; perhaps TRBD1 as D (6 bases). CDR3 size: 18 residues. V was trimmed by 2 bases and J by 4 bases, leaving 24 bases between them. Germline V gene lookup returns CDR1 MDHEN and CDR2 SYDVKM. CDR3 sequence (DNA): TGTGCCAGCAGTTTAAGCATAGGGGAAGGGACAACGATTTACGAGCAGTACTTC. Encoded protein: CASSLSIGEGTTIYEQYF.

V is TRBV7-2 and J is TRBJ1-2; D might be TRBD1 (5 bases). The CDR3 length is 11 residues. Germline assignment: CDR1 SGHTA and CDR2 FQGNSA. The CDR3 is CGVGQGYGYTF. DNA of the CDR3: TGTGGTGTTGGGCAGGGCTATGGCTACACCTTC.

This chain links TRBV5-1 with TRBJ2-3; TRBD1 agrees at 10 bases. After removal of 0 bases from V and 4 bases from J, the junction contained 5 bases not matched to a gene. The V gene's germline CDR1 is SGHRS and CDR2 YFSETQ. This CDR3 region has 16 residues. CDR3 region: CASSLGFGTGADTQYF. The CDR3 DNA reads as TGCGCCAGCAGCTTGGGTTTTGGGACAGGGGCAGATACGCAGTATTTT.

V and J are TRBV2 and TRBJ1-5, with a possible D match to TRBD1 (6 bases). Germline V gene lookup returns CDR1 SNHLY and CDR2 FYNNEI. The CDR3 is made up of 16 amino acids. Trimming shortened V by 4 bases and J by 1 base, and 14 bases separated the two germline ends. CDR3: CASSGHLGQSNQPQHF. The CDR3 region has the DNA TGTGCCAGCAGTGGGCACTTAGGACAGAGCAATCAGCCCCAGCATTTT.

The rearrangement uses TRBV18 and TRBJ2-3; 9 positions agree with TRBD2. This CDR3 has 17 residues. The germline V gene encodes CDR1 KGHSH and CDR2 LQKENI. J was trimmed by 1 base and V by 3 bases; bases with no gene match: 8. The CDR3 spells CASSPFSGLARTDTQYF. DNA of the CDR3: TGTGCCAGCTCACCTTTTTCCGGACTAGCGCGCACAGATACGCAGTATTTT.

The chain links TRBV6-5 to TRBJ1-3; D unresolved. Trimming took 5 bases from V and 0 from J, leaving 8 bases between them. Germline V lookup: CDR1 MNHEY, CDR2 SVGAGI. The CDR3 totals 14 residues. CDR3 DNA: TGTGCCAGCAGTAAACTTAACTCTGGAAACACCATATATTTT. Translated: CASSKLNSGNTIYF.

The chain joins TRBV4-1 to TRBJ1-5; D possibly corresponds to TRBD1 (6 bases). In germline, CDR1 is MGHRA, CDR2 YSYEKL. CDR3 size: 18 residues. V was cut by 0 bases and J by 6 bases, with 21 bases left in between. The DNA for the CDR3 is TGCGCCAGCAGCCAAGATTGGATGGCAGGGGAAGTGAGTCAGCCCCAGCATTTT. Encoded protein: CASSQDWMAGEVSQPQHF.

The rearrangement uses TRBV21-1 and TRBJ2-5; the D call in the table, TRBD2, was not verified against the DNA. TRBV21-1 is a pseudogene locus. There are 19 residues in the CDR3. The CDR3 coding sequence is TGTGCCAGCAAAGACAGTACCCGGACTAGCGGGAGAAGGTCAGAGACCCAGTACTTC. This gives the protein CASKDSTRTSGRRSETQYF.